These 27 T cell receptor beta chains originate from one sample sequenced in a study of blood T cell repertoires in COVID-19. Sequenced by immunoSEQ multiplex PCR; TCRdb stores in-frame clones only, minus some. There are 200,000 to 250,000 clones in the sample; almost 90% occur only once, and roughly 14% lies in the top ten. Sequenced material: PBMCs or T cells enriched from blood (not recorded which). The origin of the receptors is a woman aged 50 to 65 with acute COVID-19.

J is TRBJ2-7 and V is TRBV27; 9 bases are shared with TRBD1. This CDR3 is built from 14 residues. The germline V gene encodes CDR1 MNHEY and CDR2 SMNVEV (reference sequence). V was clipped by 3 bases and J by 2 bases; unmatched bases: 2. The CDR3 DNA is TGTGCCAGCAGTTTTCGGGACAGGGCCTACGAGCAGTACTTC. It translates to CASSFRDRAYEQYF.

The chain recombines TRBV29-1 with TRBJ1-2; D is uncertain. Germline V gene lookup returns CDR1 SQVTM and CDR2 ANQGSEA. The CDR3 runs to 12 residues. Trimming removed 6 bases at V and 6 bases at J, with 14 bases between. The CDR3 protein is CSVGGLIDGYTF. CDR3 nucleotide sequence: TGCAGCGTCGGAGGTCTAATTGATGGCTACACCTTC.

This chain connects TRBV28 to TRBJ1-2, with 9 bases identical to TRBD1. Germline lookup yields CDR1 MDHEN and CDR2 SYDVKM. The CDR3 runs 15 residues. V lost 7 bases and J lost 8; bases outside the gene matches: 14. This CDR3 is CASIPPGQGFGGYTF. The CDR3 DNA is TGTGCCAGCATCCCCCCGGGACAGGGATTCGGAGGCTACACCTTC.

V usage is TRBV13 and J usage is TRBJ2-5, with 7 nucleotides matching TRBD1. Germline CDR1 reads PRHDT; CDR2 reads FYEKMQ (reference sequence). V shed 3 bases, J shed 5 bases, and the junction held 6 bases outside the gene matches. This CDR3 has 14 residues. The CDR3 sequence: CASSLGTASETQYF. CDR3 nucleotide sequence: TGTGCCAGCAGCTTGGGGACAGCCAGCGAGACCCAGTACTTC.

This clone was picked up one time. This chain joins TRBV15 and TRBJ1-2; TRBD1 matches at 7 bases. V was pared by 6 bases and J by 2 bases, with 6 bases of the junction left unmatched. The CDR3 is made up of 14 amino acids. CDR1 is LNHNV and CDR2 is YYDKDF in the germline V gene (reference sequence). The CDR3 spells CATRGLGQNYGYTF. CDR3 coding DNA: TGTGCCACCAGGGGGTTGGGACAGAACTATGGCTACACCTTC.

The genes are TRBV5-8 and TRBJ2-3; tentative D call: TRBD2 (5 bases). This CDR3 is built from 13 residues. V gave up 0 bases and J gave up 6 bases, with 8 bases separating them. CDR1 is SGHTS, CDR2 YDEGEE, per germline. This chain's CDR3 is CASSLEWEDTQYF. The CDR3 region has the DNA TGTGCCAGCAGCTTGGAGTGGGAGGATACGCAGTATTTT.

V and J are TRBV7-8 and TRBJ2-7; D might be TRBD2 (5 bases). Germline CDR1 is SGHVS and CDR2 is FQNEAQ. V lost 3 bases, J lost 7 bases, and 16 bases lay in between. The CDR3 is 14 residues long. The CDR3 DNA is TGTGCCAGCAGCTTTGCCGCGGGCCCCGGGGAGCAGTACTTC. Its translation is CASSFAAGPGEQYF. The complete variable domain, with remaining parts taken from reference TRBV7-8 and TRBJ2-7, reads GAGVSQSPRYKVAKRGQDVALRCDPISGHVSLFWYQQALGQGPEFLTYFQNEAQLDKSGLPSDRFFAERPEGSVSTLKIQRTQQEDSAVYLCASSFAAGPGEQYFGPGTRLTVT.

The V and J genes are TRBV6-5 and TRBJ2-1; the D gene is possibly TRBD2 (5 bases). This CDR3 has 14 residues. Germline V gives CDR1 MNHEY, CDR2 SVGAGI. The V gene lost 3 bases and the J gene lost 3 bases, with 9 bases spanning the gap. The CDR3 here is CASSYREGYNEQFF. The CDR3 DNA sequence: TGTGCCAGCAGTTATAGAGAGGGCTACAATGAGCAGTTCTTC.

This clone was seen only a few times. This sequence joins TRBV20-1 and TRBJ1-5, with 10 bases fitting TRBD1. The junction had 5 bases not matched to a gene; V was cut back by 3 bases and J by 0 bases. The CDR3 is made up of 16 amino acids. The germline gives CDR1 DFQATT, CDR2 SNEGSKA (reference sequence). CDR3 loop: CSASFWDRGSNQPQHF. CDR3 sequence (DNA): TGCAGTGCTAGTTTTTGGGACAGGGGTAGCAATCAGCCCCAGCATTTT.

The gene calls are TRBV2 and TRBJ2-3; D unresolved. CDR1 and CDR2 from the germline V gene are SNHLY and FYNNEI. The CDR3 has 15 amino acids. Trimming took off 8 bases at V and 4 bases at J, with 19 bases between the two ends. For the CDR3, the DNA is TGTGCCAGCTACGGTGTCTCCCATTTCGCAGATACGCAGTATTTT. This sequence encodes CASYGVSHFADTQYF.

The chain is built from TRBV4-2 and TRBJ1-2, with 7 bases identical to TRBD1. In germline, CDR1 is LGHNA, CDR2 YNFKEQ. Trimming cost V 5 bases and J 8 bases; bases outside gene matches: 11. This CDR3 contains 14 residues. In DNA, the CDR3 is TGTGCCAGCAGCAAGGGAAGGGGGCTGGAGGGCTACACCTTC. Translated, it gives CASSKGRGLEGYTF.

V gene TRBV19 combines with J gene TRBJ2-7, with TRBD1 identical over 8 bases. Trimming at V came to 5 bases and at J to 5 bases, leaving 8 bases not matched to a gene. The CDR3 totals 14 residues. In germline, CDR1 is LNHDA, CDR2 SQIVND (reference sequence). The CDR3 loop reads CASSHPPGGNEQYF. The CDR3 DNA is TGTGCCAGTAGTCACCCCCCAGGGGGCAACGAGCAGTACTTC.

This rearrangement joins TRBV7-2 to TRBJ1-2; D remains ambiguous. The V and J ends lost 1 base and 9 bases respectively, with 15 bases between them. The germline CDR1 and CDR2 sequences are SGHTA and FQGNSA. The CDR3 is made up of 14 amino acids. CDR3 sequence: CASSLVGERVRYTF. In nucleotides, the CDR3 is TGTGCCAGCAGCTTAGTTGGGGAGCGGGTGCGCTACACCTTC.

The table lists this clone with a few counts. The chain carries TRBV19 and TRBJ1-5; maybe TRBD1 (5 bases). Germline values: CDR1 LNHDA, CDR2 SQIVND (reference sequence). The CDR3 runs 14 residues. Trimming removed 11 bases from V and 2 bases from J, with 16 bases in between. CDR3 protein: CACQGIIGNQPQHF. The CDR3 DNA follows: TGTGCCTGCCAGGGAATTATAGGCAATCAGCCCCAGCATTTT.

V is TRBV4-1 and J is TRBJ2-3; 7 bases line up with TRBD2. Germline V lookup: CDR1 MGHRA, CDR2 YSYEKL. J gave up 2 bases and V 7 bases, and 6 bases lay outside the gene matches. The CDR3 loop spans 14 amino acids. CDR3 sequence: CASNRGRDTDTQYF. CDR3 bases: TGCGCCAGCAACAGAGGGAGGGACACAGATACGCAGTATTTT.

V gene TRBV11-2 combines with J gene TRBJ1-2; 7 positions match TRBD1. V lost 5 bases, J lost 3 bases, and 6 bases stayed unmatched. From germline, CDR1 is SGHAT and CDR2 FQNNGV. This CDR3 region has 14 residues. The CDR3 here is CASSRDRVDYGYTF. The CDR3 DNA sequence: TGTGCCAGCAGCCGCGACAGGGTTGACTATGGCTACACCTTC.

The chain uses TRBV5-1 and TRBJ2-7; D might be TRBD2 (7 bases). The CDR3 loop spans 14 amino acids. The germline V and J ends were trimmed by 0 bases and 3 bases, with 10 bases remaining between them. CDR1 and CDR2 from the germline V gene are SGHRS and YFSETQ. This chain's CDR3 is CASSLAGGLYEQYF. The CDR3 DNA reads TGCGCCAGCAGCTTGGCCGGGGGGCTCTACGAGCAGTACTTC.

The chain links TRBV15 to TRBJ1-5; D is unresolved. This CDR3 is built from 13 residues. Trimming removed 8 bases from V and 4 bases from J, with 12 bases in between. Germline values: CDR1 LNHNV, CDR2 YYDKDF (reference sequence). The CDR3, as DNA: TGTGCCACCTCATACACCCCTAATCAGCCCCAGCATTTT. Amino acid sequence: CATSYTPNQPQHF.

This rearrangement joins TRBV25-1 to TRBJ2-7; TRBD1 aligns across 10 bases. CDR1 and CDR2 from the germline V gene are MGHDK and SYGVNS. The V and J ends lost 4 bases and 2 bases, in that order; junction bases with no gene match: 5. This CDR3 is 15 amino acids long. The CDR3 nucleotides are TGTGCCAGCAGTGCCAGTGACAGGGGGCCCTACGAGCAGTACTTC. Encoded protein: CASSASDRGPYEQYF.

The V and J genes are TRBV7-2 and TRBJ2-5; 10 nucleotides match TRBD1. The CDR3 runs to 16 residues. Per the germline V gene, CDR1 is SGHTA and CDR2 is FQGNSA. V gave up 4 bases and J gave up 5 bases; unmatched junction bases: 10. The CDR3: CASSSGTGVIRETQYF. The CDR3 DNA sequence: TGTGCCAGCAGCTCTGGGACAGGGGTGATCCGGGAGACCCAGTACTTC.

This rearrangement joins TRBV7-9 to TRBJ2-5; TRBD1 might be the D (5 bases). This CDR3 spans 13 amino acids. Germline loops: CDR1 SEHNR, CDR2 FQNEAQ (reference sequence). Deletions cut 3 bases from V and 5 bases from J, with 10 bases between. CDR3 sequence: CASSLKGIETQYF. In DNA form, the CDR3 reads TGTGCCAGCAGCTTGAAGGGGATTGAGACCCAGTACTTC.

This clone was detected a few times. The CDR3 loop is CASSLGVRANEKLFF. The CDR3 DNA reads TGCGCCAGCAGCTTGGGTGTTCGGGCTAATGAAAAACTGTTTTTT. The chain uses TRBV5-1 and TRBJ1-4; D remains unclear. Trimming pared 0 bases from V and 3 bases from J, leaving 9 bases between. CDR3 length: 15 amino acids. CDR1 SGHRS and CDR2 YFSETQ come from the germline V gene.

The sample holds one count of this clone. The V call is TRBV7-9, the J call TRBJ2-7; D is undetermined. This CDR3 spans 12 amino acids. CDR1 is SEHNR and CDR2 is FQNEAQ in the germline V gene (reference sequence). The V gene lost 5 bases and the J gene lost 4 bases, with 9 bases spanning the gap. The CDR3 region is CASSPDMYEQYF. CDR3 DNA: TGTGCCAGCAGCCCTGACATGTACGAGCAGTACTTC.

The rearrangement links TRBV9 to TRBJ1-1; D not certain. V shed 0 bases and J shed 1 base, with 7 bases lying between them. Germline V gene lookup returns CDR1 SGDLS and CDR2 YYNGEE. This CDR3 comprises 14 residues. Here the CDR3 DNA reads TGTGCCAGCAGCGTAGCTTCCTGGAACACTGAAGCTTTCTTT. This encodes CASSVASWNTEAFF.

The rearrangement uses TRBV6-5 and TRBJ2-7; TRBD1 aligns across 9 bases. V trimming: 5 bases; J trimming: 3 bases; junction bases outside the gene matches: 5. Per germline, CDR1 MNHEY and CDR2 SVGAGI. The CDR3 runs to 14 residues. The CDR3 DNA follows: TGTGCCAGCAGTCTACAGGGACAGGGCTACGAGCAGTACTTC. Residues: CASSLQGQGYEQYF.

The chain's CDR3 is CASSQELRATNEKLFF. Here the CDR3 DNA reads TGCGCCAGCAGCCAAGAGTTGAGGGCGACTAATGAAAAACTGTTTTTT. The V call is TRBV4-3, the J call TRBJ1-4; no firm D call. The V and J ends lost 0 bases and 2 bases respectively, with 10 bases between them. The CDR3 contains 16 residues. In germline, CDR1 is LGHNA, CDR2 YSLEER.

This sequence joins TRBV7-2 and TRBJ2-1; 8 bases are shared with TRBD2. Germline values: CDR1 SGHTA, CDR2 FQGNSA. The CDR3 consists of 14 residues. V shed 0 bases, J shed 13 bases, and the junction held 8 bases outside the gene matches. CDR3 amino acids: CASSLALAEVGQFF. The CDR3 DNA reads TGTGCCAGCAGCTTAGCACTAGCGGAGGTGGGTCAGTTCTTC.